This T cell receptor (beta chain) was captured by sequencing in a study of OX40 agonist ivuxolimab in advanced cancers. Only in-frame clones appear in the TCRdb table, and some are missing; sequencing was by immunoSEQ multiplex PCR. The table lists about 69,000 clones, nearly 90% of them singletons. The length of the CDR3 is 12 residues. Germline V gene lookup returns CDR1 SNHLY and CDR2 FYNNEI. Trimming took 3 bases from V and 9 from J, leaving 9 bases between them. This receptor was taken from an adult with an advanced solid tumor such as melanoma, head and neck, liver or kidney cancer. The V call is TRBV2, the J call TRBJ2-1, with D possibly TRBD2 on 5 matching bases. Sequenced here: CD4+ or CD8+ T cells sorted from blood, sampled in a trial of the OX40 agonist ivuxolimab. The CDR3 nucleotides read TGTGCCAGCAGTGAGAGAGGGAGTGAGCAGTTCTTC. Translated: CASSERGSEQFF.